The clone carrying this TCR beta chain was observed a handful of times. Its antigen is unknown. The entry originates in a study of human T cells and chemical hapten exposure. TCRdb passed the RACE reads through MiXCR, listing each CDR3 protein once. The sample contains approximately 97,000 distinct CDR3 sequences, more than 9.5% of which appear only once. Regarding the study as a whole: Expanded TCRs clustered into significantly more large CDR3 similarity groups than controls, the analysis revealed.

Trimming removed 5 bases from V and 6 bases from J; junction bases left unmatched: 10. The CDR3 is 17 residues long. Germline V gene data show CDR1 as SGHTA and CDR2 as FQGNSA. Described time point: patch test 2, 6 weeks after DPC sensitization. Treatment indicated: therapeutic diphenylcyclopropenone sensitization with weekly scalp DPC. The chain carries TRBV7-2 and TRBJ2-3; 14 bases map to TRBD2. The source is a woman in her thirties or forties with alopecia areata. Some clones in this sample may be carry-over from other donors' samples. The specimen comprised whole blood, sampled in connection with sensitization to the hapten diphenylcyclopropenone (DPC). The CDR3 region is CASSLRRTSGGMDTQYF. For the CDR3, the DNA is TGTGCCAGCAGCCTACGCCGGACTAGCGGGGGGATGGATACGCAGTATTTT.